One sample yielded the 10 T cell receptor beta chains listed below, sequenced in a study of blood T cells in healthy people across ages. Next came a second PCR, run for 7 to 11 cycles, which used a sample-barcoded 5' primer along with a J-beta primer mix. From the 5' RACE reads, TCRdb called clonotypes with MiXCR, one entry per CDR3 protein. The table records around 600,000 distinct CDR3 sequences, 45% to 55% of them present only once. The sequencing input was blood. All receptors derive from a man older than 75 in good health.

This clonotype was detected only a few times. The V and J genes are TRBV29-1 and TRBJ2-7; D may be TRBD1 or TRBD2 (7 bases each). The CDR3 spans 12 residues. V lost 3 bases and J 3 bases, leaving 9 bases between the germline ends. The germline gives CDR1 SQVTM, CDR2 ANQGSEA. Here the CDR3 reads CSVDRGGYEQYF. CDR3 in DNA: TGCAGCGTTGACAGGGGGGGCTACGAGCAGTACTTC.

This clonotype was seen ten or more times. The chain employs TRBV6-6 and TRBJ2-5; D unresolved. Trimming pared 2 bases from V and 4 bases from J, leaving 14 bases between. In germline, CDR1 is MNHNY, CDR2 SVGAGI (reference sequence). This CDR3 contains 15 residues. The CDR3 spells CASSYRLGGGETQYF. CDR3 nucleotide sequence: TGTGCCAGCAGTTACCGCCTCGGCGGCGGAGAGACCCAGTACTTC.

The chain couples TRBV7-2 to TRBJ2-1; the D gene is possibly TRBD1 (5 bases). CDR1 and CDR2 from the germline V gene are SGHTA and FQGNSA. This CDR3 is 14 amino acids long. Trimming left V 0 bases short and J 7 bases short, with 10 bases between. CDR3: CASSLAPGWNEQFF. The CDR3, as DNA: TGTGCCAGCAGCTTAGCTCCAGGGTGGAATGAGCAGTTCTTC.

The genes are TRBV4-1 and TRBJ2-7, with 13 positions matching TRBD2. This CDR3 has 15 amino acids. Trimming at V came to 1 base and at J to 6 bases, leaving 3 bases not matched to a gene. Germline values: CDR1 MGHRA, CDR2 YSYEKL. The CDR3 protein is CASSQGTSGSFEQYF. Here the CDR3 DNA reads TGCGCCAGCAGCCAAGGGACTAGCGGGAGTTTCGAGCAGTACTTC.

V is TRBV12-5 and J is TRBJ1-3, with TRBD1 as a possible D gene (5 bases). Germline CDR1 LGHNT, CDR2 FRNRAP. V was shortened by 1 base and J by 4 bases, with 11 bases between the two germline ends. The CDR3 is made up of 15 amino acids. This CDR3 reads CASGLGQGNGNTIYF. The DNA of the CDR3 is TGTGCTAGTGGTTTGGGGCAGGGCAACGGAAACACCATATATTTT.

In regard to this clonotype: A much larger clonotype is one base distant, so this may be a read error. The chain uses TRBV6-1 and TRBJ2-1, with 10 nucleotides matching TRBD1. This CDR3 is 18 amino acids long. Germline values: CDR1 MNHNS, CDR2 SASEGT. The V gene end was trimmed by 10 bases and the J gene end by 3 bases; junction bases not matched to a gene: 18. In DNA, the CDR3 is TGTGCCAACAGATCGGACAGGGGGAACGATTTCTTCTACAATGAGCAGTTCTTC. Translation gives CANRSDRGNDFFYNEQFF.

The chain carries TRBV20-1 and TRBJ2-3; TRBD2 aligns across 8 bases. V shed 6 bases and J 6 bases; nucleotides not matched to a gene: 14. The CDR3 length is 15 residues. CDR1 is DFQATT and CDR2 is SNEGSKA in the germline V gene (reference sequence). The CDR3 here is CSAPPGTSGWDTQYF. Here the CDR3 DNA reads TGCAGTGCCCCGCCCGGGACTAGTGGTTGGGATACGCAGTATTTT.

The J gene is TRBJ2-7, the V gene TRBV29-1; D may match TRBD1 or TRBD2 (5 bases each). Trimming took off 3 bases at V and 2 bases at J, with 14 bases between the two ends. CDR1 SQVTM and CDR2 ANQGSEA come from the germline V gene. CDR3 length: 14 residues. CDR3 loop: CSVEVRQRAYEQYF. The DNA for the CDR3 is TGCAGCGTTGAGGTCCGACAGAGGGCCTACGAGCAGTACTTC.

This clonotype appeared a few times. The rearrangement links TRBV6-5 to TRBJ1-2, with D possibly being TRBD1 (6 bases). Looked up from germline, CDR1 is MNHEY and CDR2 is SVGAGI. The V and J ends lost 4 bases and 3 bases respectively, with 9 bases between them. The length of the CDR3 is 13 residues. The CDR3 DNA sequence: TGTGCCAGCAGTTTGGACAGTCACTATGGCTACACCTTC. Translating gives CASSLDSHYGYTF.

A word on this clonotype: A junction end diverges from the germline sequence, so it may reflect a read error. J is TRBJ2-1 and V is TRBV5-1, with D possibly being TRBD1 (6 bases). The CDR3 length is 16 residues. Germline values: CDR1 SGHRS, CDR2 YFSETQ. This CDR3 reads CASSLGDKTPYNEQFF. The CDR3 DNA is TGCGCCAGCAGCTTGGGGGACAAGACCCCCTACAATGAGCAGTTCTTT.